One and the same sample provided the 25 T cell receptor beta chains below, sequenced in a study of blood T cell repertoires in COVID-19. TCRdb's table, derived via immunoSEQ multiplex PCR, lists solely in-frame clones and lacks some. In the table there are fewer than 70,000 clones, approximately 90% of which are singletons. Sequences were obtained from peripheral blood. These receptors originate from a woman aged 70-85 years with active COVID-19.

This rearrangement joins TRBV2 to TRBJ2-2; possibly TRBD2 for D (6 bases). The V end lost 6 bases, the J end lost 4 bases, and 15 bases lay between the germline ends. The CDR3 totals 15 residues. CDR1 SNHLY and CDR2 FYNNEI come from the germline V gene. CDR3 sequence reads: CASRGDGLPTGELFF. The CDR3 coding sequence is TGTGCCAGCAGGGGAGATGGACTACCCACCGGGGAGCTGTTTTTT.

This chain links TRBV19 with TRBJ1-5; TRBD1 is a possible D gene (5 bases). Trimming took 1 base from V and 6 from J, leaving 10 bases between them. CDR3 length: 14 residues. Germline assignment: CDR1 LNHDA and CDR2 SQIVND (reference sequence). CDR3 protein: CASSIAGFGQPQHF. The CDR3 DNA reads TGTGCCAGTAGTATAGCAGGGTTCGGTCAGCCCCAGCATTTT.

The chain is built from TRBV9 and TRBJ2-3; tentative D call: TRBD1 (6 bases). V lost 4 bases to trimming and J lost 4 bases, with 19 bases between them. This CDR3 is 16 amino acids long. The V gene's germline CDR1 is SGDLS and CDR2 YYNGEE. Here the CDR3 DNA reads TGTGCCAGCAGCATACAGGGACAACCGAGGGCAGATACGCAGTATTTT. Protein product: CASSIQGQPRADTQYF.

The J gene is TRBJ1-6, the V gene TRBV6-1; tentative D call: TRBD1 (6 bases). Looked up from germline, CDR1 is MNHNS and CDR2 is SASEGT. The ends were cut back, 1 base at V and 10 bases at J, with 14 bases in the middle. The CDR3 loop spans 15 amino acids. CDR3 loop: CASSEGAEGGSPLHF. CDR3 DNA sequence: TGTGCCAGCAGTGAAGGGGCCGAAGGGGGATCACCCCTCCACTTT.

The chain's CDR3 is CASSYSDRGLNYGYTF. The CDR3 DNA sequence: TGTGCCAGCAGTTACTCCGACAGGGGCTTAAACTATGGCTACACCTTC. The chain joins TRBV6-2 or TRBV6-3 to TRBJ1-2, with 8 bases matching TRBD1. The CDR3 has 16 residues. Trimming removed 0 bases from V and 2 bases from J; junction bases left unmatched: 5. Germline V lookup: CDR1 MNHEY, CDR2 SVGEGT.

The rearrangement links TRBV7-2 to TRBJ1-6; a possible D gene is TRBD1 (6 bases). Germline CDR1 SGHTA, CDR2 FQGNSA. This CDR3 is 15 amino acids long. Trimming removed 3 bases from V and 10 bases from J, with 16 bases in between. The CDR3 loop is CASSLQGSEGSPLHF. The CDR3 DNA follows: TGTGCCAGCAGCTTGCAGGGGAGCGAAGGATCACCCCTCCACTTT.

This chain links TRBV19 with TRBJ1-6; possible D gene TRBD1, 6 bases. The V and J ends lost 3 bases and 7 bases respectively, with 10 bases between them. Per the germline V gene, CDR1 is LNHDA and CDR2 is SQIVND (reference sequence). The length of the CDR3 is 14 residues. DNA of the CDR3: TGTGCCAGTAGTATCTCCAGGGGAAATTCACCCCTCCACTTT. It translates to CASSISRGNSPLHF.

V and J are TRBV10-3 and TRBJ2-1; 11 nucleotides line up with TRBD2. V lost 5 bases, J lost 8 bases, and 2 bases stayed unmatched. Germline-derived CDR1 and CDR2 are ENHRY and SYGVKD. This CDR3 comprises 13 residues. CDR3 nucleotide sequence: TGTGCCATCAGTACGACTAGCGGGGATGAGCAGTTCTTC. It translates to CAISTTSGDEQFF.

The chain couples TRBV6-5 to TRBJ2-7; 8 nucleotides agree with TRBD1. Germline loops: CDR1 MNHEY, CDR2 SVGAGI. Trimming removed 7 bases from V and 1 base from J; junction bases left unmatched: 9. The CDR3 consists of 15 residues. CDR3 in amino acids: CASKADRGISYEQYF. The CDR3 bases are TGTGCCAGCAAGGCCGACAGGGGAATTTCCTACGAGCAGTACTTC.

The chain is built from TRBV2 and TRBJ2-7, with unresolved D. V dropped 6 bases and J dropped 0 bases, with 9 bases sitting between them. In germline, CDR1 is SNHLY, CDR2 FYNNEI. The CDR3 loop spans 13 amino acids. The CDR3 sequence is CASRPSGSYEQYF. For the CDR3, the DNA is TGTGCCAGCAGACCCTCGGGCTCCTACGAGCAGTACTTC.

This clone appeared once. The chain carries TRBV18 and TRBJ2-3; 14 positions match TRBD2. The CDR3 consists of 16 residues. The ends lost 2 bases at V and 4 bases at J; junction bases unmatched: 2. Germline values: CDR1 KGHSH, CDR2 LQKENI. This CDR3 reads CASSPGTSGSSDTQYF. CDR3 DNA sequence: TGTGCCAGCTCACCAGGGACTAGCGGGAGCTCAGATACGCAGTATTTT. Filled out from reference TRBV18 and TRBJ2-3, the complete variable domain reads NAGVMQNPRHLVRRRGQEARLRCSPMKGHSHVYWYRQLPEEGLKFMVYLQKENIIDESGMPKERFSAEFPKEGPSILRIQQVVRGDSAAYFCASSPGTSGSSDTQYFGPGTRLTVL.

V and J are TRBV5-1 and TRBJ2-3; 7 bases are a match to TRBD1. V shed 2 bases, J shed 1 base, and the junction held 28 bases outside the gene matches. In germline, CDR1 is SGHRS, CDR2 YFSETQ. This CDR3 is 23 amino acids long. The DNA of the CDR3 is TGCGCCAGCAGCTTCTCGGTCCCTCTGCCTATCCGACAGGGTACGTATTGCACAGATACGCAGTATTTT. Protein sequence: CASSFSVPLPIRQGTYCTDTQYF.

This CDR3 reads CASSLADTGDEQFF. The CDR3 region has the DNA TGCGCCAGCAGCTTGGCGGACACAGGGGATGAGCAGTTCTTC. The chain uses TRBV5-1 and TRBJ2-1, with 7 bases fitting TRBD1. This CDR3 contains 14 residues. The J segment lost 8 bases and the V segment lost 0 bases, leaving 5 bases of the junction unmatched. From germline, CDR1 is SGHRS and CDR2 YFSETQ.

The DNA of the CDR3 is TGTGCCATCAGCCCCAGACTAGACACAGATACGCAGTATTTT. Translated, it gives CAISPRLDTDTQYF. The genes are TRBV10-3 and TRBJ2-3; possible D gene TRBD2, 6 bases. Trimming shortened V by 6 bases and J by 2 bases, and 12 bases separated the two germline ends. CDR3 length equals 14 residues. Germline-derived CDR1 and CDR2 are ENHRY and SYGVKD.

This chain links TRBV28 with TRBJ1-1; D ambiguous. CDR1 and CDR2 (germline): MDHEN, SYDVKM. CDR3 length: 12 residues. The germline V and J ends were trimmed by 0 bases and 5 bases, with 4 bases remaining between them. DNA for the CDR3: TGTGCCAGCAGTTTATGGCAGACTGAAGCTTTCTTT. Its protein is CASSLWQTEAFF.

With respect to this clone: The junction and the germline gene differ at one end; a read error may be behind it. The genes are TRBV5-1 and TRBJ2-2; perhaps TRBD1 as D (5 bases). The germline gives CDR1 SGHRS, CDR2 YFSETQ. The CDR3 spans 15 residues. The CDR3: CASSLGSGNAGELFF. CDR3 in DNA: TGCGCCAGCAGCTTGGGGTCAGGGAACGCCGGGGAGCTGTTTTTT.

The rearrangement links TRBV27 to TRBJ2-1; 13 bases agree with TRBD2. After removal of 6 bases from V and 8 bases from J, the junction contained 4 bases not matched to a gene. Germline values: CDR1 MNHEY, CDR2 SMNVEV (reference sequence). This CDR3 contains 14 residues. The CDR3 loop reads CASRLAGGRHEQFF. CDR3 in DNA: TGTGCCAGCAGACTAGCGGGAGGGAGGCATGAGCAGTTCTTC.

The rearrangement joins TRBV24-1 to TRBJ2-1; D gene uncertain. The V and J ends lost 4 bases and 9 bases respectively, with 9 bases between them. Germline V gene sequence: CDR1 KGHDR, CDR2 SFDVKD. The CDR3 is 12 residues long. CDR3 bases: TGTGCCACCAGTGACTATCCGGGTGAGCAGTTCTTC. This sequence encodes CATSDYPGEQFF.

The rearrangement uses TRBV28 and TRBJ1-2; weak D call: TRBD1 (6 bases). The CDR3 extends over 13 amino acids. Per germline, CDR1 MDHEN and CDR2 SYDVKM. The V gene lost 6 bases and the J gene lost 7 bases, with 15 bases spanning the gap. The CDR3 bases are TGTGCCAGCAGCACTGGGGGGGGCAGTGGCTACACCTTC. Encoded protein: CASSTGGGSGYTF.

This chain connects TRBV11-2 to TRBJ2-5, with 8 nucleotides matching TRBD1. The CDR3 loop spans 15 amino acids. Germline V gene lookup returns CDR1 SGHAT and CDR2 FQNNGV. V was clipped by 3 bases and J by 5 bases; unmatched bases: 8. The CDR3 is CASSLTGADGETQYF. As DNA, the CDR3 is TGTGCCAGCAGCTTGACAGGGGCGGATGGGGAGACCCAGTACTTC.

The chain links TRBV19 to TRBJ1-1; D not certain. V was shortened by 5 bases and J by 3 bases, with 13 bases between the two germline ends. The CDR3 has 14 amino acids. Germline lookup yields CDR1 LNHDA and CDR2 SQIVND (reference sequence). The CDR3 bases are TGTGCCAGTAGTCAATTTGTGGAGGACACTGAAGCTTTCTTT. Protein: CASSQFVEDTEAFF. The entire variable domain, with the rest obtained from reference TRBV19 and TRBJ1-1, is as follows: DGGITQSPKYLFRKEGQNVTLSCEQNLNHDAMYWYRQDPGQGLRLIYYSQIVNDFQKGDIAEGYSVSREKKESFPLTVTSAQKNPTAFYLCASSQFVEDTEAFFGQGTRLTVV.

This clone has more than one count but fewer than ten. This sequence joins TRBV6-5 and TRBJ1-5; possible D gene TRBD1, 5 bases. The CDR3 runs 14 residues. V dropped 7 bases and J dropped 6 bases, with 16 bases sitting between them. Germline V gene sequence: CDR1 MNHEY, CDR2 SVGAGI. CDR3 protein: CASTGGAVGQPQHF. CDR3 coding DNA: TGTGCCAGCACCGGTGGGGCAGTAGGTCAGCCCCAGCATTTT.

The gene calls are TRBV7-8 and TRBJ2-1, with D hard to call. The CDR3 is 16 amino acids. The V end was cut by 0 bases, the J end by 0 bases, with 9 bases between. Germline V CDR1 and CDR2: SGHVS, FQNEAQ. CDR3: CASSLAGQSSYNEQFF. The CDR3, as DNA: TGTGCCAGCAGCTTAGCGGGCCAAAGCTCCTACAATGAGCAGTTCTTC.

This chain links TRBV9 with TRBJ2-2, with D possibly TRBD1 on 6 matching bases. The CDR3 covers 15 residues. Germline assignment: CDR1 SGDLS and CDR2 YYNGEE. V gave up 1 base and J gave up 1 base, with 8 bases separating them. CDR3 sequence reads: CASSVNRVNTGELFF. The CDR3 nucleotides are TGTGCCAGCAGCGTAAACAGGGTGAACACCGGGGAGCTGTTTTTT.

J is TRBJ2-4 and V is TRBV5-1; weak D call: TRBD2 (6 bases). There are 16 residues in the CDR3. V lost 3 bases to trimming and J lost 8 bases, with 21 bases between them. CDR1 is SGHRS, CDR2 YFSETQ, per germline. The CDR3 region is CASSSPASAGGDIQYF. The CDR3 nucleotides read TGCGCCAGCAGCTCACCGGCTAGCGCCGGAGGGGACATTCAGTACTTC.